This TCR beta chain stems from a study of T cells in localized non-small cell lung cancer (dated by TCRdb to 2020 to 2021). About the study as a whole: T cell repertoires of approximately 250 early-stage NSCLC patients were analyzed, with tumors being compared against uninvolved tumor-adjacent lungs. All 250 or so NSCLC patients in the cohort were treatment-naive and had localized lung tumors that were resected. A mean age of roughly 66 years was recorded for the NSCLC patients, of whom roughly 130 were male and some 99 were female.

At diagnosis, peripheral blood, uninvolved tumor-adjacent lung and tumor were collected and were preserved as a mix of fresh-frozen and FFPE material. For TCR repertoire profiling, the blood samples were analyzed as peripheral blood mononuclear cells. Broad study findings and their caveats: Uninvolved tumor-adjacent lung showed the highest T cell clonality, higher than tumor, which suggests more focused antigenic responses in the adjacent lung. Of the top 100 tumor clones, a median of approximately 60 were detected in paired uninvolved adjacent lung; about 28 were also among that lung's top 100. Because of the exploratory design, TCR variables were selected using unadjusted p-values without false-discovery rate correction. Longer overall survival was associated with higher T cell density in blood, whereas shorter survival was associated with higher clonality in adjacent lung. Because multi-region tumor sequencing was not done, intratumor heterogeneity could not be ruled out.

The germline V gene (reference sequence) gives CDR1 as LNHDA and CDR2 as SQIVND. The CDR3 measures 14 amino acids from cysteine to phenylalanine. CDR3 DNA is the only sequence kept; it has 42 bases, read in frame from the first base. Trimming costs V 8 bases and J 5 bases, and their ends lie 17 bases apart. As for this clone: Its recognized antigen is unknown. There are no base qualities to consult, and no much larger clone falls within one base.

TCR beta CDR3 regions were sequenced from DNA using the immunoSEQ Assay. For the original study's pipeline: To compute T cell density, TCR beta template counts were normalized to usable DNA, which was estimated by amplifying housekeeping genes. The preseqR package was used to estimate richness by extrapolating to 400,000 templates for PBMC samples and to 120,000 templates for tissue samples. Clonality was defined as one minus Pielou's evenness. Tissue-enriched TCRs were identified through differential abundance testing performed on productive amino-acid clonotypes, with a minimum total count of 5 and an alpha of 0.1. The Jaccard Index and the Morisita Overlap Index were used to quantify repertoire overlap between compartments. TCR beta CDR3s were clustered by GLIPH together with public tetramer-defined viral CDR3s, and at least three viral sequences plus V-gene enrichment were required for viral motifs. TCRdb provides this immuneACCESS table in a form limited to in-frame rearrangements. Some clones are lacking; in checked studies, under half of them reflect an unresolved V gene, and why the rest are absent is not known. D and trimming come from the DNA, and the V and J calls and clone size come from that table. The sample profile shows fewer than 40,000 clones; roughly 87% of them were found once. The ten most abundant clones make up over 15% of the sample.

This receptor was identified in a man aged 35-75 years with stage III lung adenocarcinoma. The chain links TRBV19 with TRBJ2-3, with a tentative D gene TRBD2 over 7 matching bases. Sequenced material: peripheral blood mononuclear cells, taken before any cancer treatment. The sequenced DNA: TGTGCCAGTTCACTGGGGGGGCAGAGAGATACGCAGTATTTT. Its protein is CASSLGGQRDTQYF.